The 19 T cell receptor beta chains below were found in one sample sequenced in a study of Graves' ophthalmopathy and Graves' hyperthyroidism. As the template, RNA transcripts were used to amplify TCR beta CDR3 regions. HTBI primers were employed in first-round RT-PCR, then a second-round multiplex PCR followed. TCRdb fed the multiplex PCR reads into MiXCR, producing one record per CDR3 protein. The table has 45,000 to 60,000 distinct CDR3 sequences, 45% to 55% seen once. The sequenced sample was peripheral blood. Source of these receptors: an adult woman with Graves' ophthalmopathy.

This clonotype was detected many times. The CDR3 loop is CASSYSSYYEQYF. In nucleotides, the CDR3 is TGCGCCAGCAGCTACTCTAGCTACTACGAGCAGTACTTC. This chain connects TRBV5-1 to TRBJ2-7; tentatively, D is TRBD2 (5 bases). Trimming cost V 3 bases and J 3 bases, with 10 bases left between them. The CDR3 extends over 13 amino acids. CDR1 and CDR2 from the germline V gene are SGHRS and YFSETQ.

This clonotype was observed many times. The chain employs TRBV11-2 and TRBJ2-1; no reliable D call. This CDR3 is built from 15 residues. In germline, CDR1 is SGHAT, CDR2 FQNNGV. Trimming took 1 base from V and 5 from J, leaving 12 bases between them. CDR3 residues: CASSLVPPPNNEQFF. DNA of the CDR3: TGTGCCAGCAGCTTAGTCCCGCCCCCCAACAATGAGCAGTTCTTC.

The rearrangement joins TRBV16 to TRBJ1-4; TRBD1 is a possible D gene (5 bases). CDR1 and CDR2 (germline): KGHSY, FQNENV. Trimming stripped 2 bases from V and 7 bases from J, with 11 bases between. This CDR3 spans 14 amino acids. CDR3 nucleotides: TGTGCCAGCAGCCAAGGGCAGGGAGGTGAAAAACTGTTTTTT. This encodes CASSQGQGGEKLFF.

This chain uses TRBV7-6 with TRBJ1-1, with 11 nucleotides matching TRBD1. Germline V gene sequence: CDR1 SGHVS, CDR2 FNYEAQ. Unmatched junction bases numbered 3, after V lost 1 base and J lost 5 bases. The CDR3 length is 15 residues. CDR3 nucleotide sequence: TGTGCCAGCAGCTTAGACGGGACAGGGGGGACTGAAGCTTTCTTT. This gives the protein CASSLDGTGGTEAFF.

In this sample, this clonotype turned up many times. The chain has TRBV15 and TRBJ2-5; 7 bases align to TRBD1. Germline V gene sequence: CDR1 LNHNV, CDR2 YYDKDF (reference sequence). The CDR3 contains 15 residues. V lost 7 bases and J lost 0; bases outside the gene matches: 8. The CDR3 is CATTTDRSNQETQYF. As DNA, the CDR3 is TGTGCCACCACCACGGACAGGTCGAACCAAGAGACCCAGTACTTC.

The gene calls are TRBV28 and TRBJ2-1; TRBD2 matches 9 bases. V was pared by 7 bases and J by 7 bases, with 26 bases of the junction left unmatched. The CDR3 contains 20 residues. CDR1 is MDHEN, CDR2 SYDVKM, per germline. CDR3 DNA: TGTGCCAGCATCACAACCCGGACTAGCGTAGGAGTGGGCCTTACAAATGAGCAGTTCTTC. Its protein product is CASITTRTSVGVGLTNEQFF.

The chain recombines TRBV24-1 with TRBJ2-1; 13 bases are shared with TRBD2. Germline assignment: CDR1 KGHDR and CDR2 SFDVKD. The CDR3 is 15 amino acids. The V segment lost 9 bases and the J segment 9 bases; nucleotides outside the gene matches: 10. The CDR3 loop is CATLPGTSGISEQFF. The CDR3 DNA reads as TGTGCCACCCTCCCAGGGACTAGCGGGATTAGTGAGCAGTTCTTC.

Of note for this clonotype: At one end, the junction sequence differs from germline, possibly due to a read error. The V gene is TRBV19, the J gene TRBJ1-3; D is undetermined. Germline values: CDR1 LNHDA, CDR2 SQIVND (reference sequence). The length of the CDR3 is 13 residues. CDR3 bases: TGTGCCATTAGTATCGGTCCTGGAAACACCATATATTTT. Residues: CAISIGPGNTIYF.

In its sample, this clonotype was seen many times. The chain joins TRBV4-1 to TRBJ2-7, with TRBD1 matching 10 bases. CDR1 is MGHRA, CDR2 YSYEKL, per germline. V shed 4 bases, J shed 4 bases, and the junction held 7 bases outside the gene matches. This CDR3 contains 15 residues. The CDR3 loop is CASSPPDRGKYEQYF. CDR3 sequence (DNA): TGCGCCAGCAGCCCTCCGGACAGGGGGAAATACGAGCAGTACTTC.

This clonotype was observed at least ten times. The V and J genes are TRBV5-1 and TRBJ1-4; the D gene is possibly TRBD1 (6 bases). Deletions cut 0 bases from V and 8 bases from J, with 14 bases between. The germline V gene encodes CDR1 SGHRS and CDR2 YFSETQ. The CDR3 totals 15 residues. The CDR3 region is CASSLDGGLEEKLFF. CDR3 nucleotide sequence: TGCGCCAGCAGCTTGGACGGGGGCCTCGAAGAAAAACTGTTTTTT.

This clonotype was seen many times. The J gene is TRBJ2-5, the V gene TRBV7-2; no definite D call. The CDR3 has 15 amino acids. The V gene's germline CDR1 is SGHTA and CDR2 FQGNSA. Trimming removed 0 bases from V and 4 bases from J, with 12 bases in between. In DNA form, the CDR3 reads TGTGCCAGCAGCTTAGCGCGGTCAGCGCGAGAGACCCAGTACTTC. Protein product: CASSLARSARETQYF.

This clonotype came up a few times. The chain recombines TRBV18 with TRBJ2-3; 13 bases align to TRBD2. This CDR3 is built from 16 residues. Germline-derived CDR1 and CDR2 are KGHSH and LQKENI. The V and J ends lost 3 bases and 5 bases, in that order; junction bases with no gene match: 5. The CDR3 is CASSPAGTSGKDTQYF. The CDR3 DNA is TGTGCCAGCTCACCGGCGGGGACTAGCGGGAAAGATACGCAGTATTTT. Full variable domain (missing parts from reference TRBV18 and TRBJ2-3): NAGVMQNPRHLVRRRGQEARLRCSPMKGHSHVYWYRQLPEEGLKFMVYLQKENIIDESGMPKERFSAEFPKEGPSILRIQQVVRGDSAAYFCASSPAGTSGKDTQYFGPGTRLTVL.

This clonotype was seen many times. The V gene is TRBV9, the J gene TRBJ2-3; 8 bases are shared with TRBD1. This CDR3 is 15 amino acids long. V gave up 3 bases and J gave up 8 bases; unmatched junction bases: 11. Germline CDR1 and CDR2: SGDLS and YYNGEE. The CDR3 DNA reads as TGTGCCAGCAGCGACGGACGGACAGGGAGTGGTACGCAGTATTTT. The encoded protein is CASSDGRTGSGTQYF.

V and J are TRBV10-3 and TRBJ2-1; D tentatively reads TRBD1 or TRBD2 (5 bases each). The CDR3 is 11 residues long. Germline assignment: CDR1 ENHRY and CDR2 SYGVKD. Trimming cost V 11 bases and J 5 bases, with 10 bases left between them. The CDR3 DNA reads as TGTGCCGTCGGGACCGACAATGAGCAGTTCTTC. Translating it yields CAVGTDNEQFF.

This clonotype showed up many times. This chain links TRBV16 with TRBJ2-3; 7 bases agree with TRBD1. Germline lookup yields CDR1 KGHSY and CDR2 FQNENV. After removal of 0 bases from V and 6 bases from J, the junction contained 0 bases not matched to a gene. CDR3 size: 13 residues. The CDR3 sequence: CASSQSRGDTQYF. CDR3 sequence (DNA): TGTGCCAGCAGCCAATCCAGGGGGGATACGCAGTATTTT.

The chain joins TRBV20-1 to TRBJ1-5; TRBD1 matches 8 bases. This CDR3 comprises 13 residues. The J segment lost 11 bases and the V segment lost 8 bases, leaving 14 bases of the junction unmatched. Germline V gene data show CDR1 as DFQATT and CDR2 as SNEGSKA (reference sequence). CDR3 nucleotides: TGCAGTACCGACAGGGGAGAGCAAGAGACCCAGCATTTT. Its protein product is CSTDRGEQETQHF.

By sample fraction, this clonotype is medium-sized. This chain joins TRBV19 and TRBJ1-6, with D perhaps matching TRBD1 (5 bases). Trimming took off 5 bases at V and 14 bases at J, with 19 bases between the two ends. Germline-derived CDR1 and CDR2 are LNHDA and SQIVND (reference sequence). The CDR3 sequence is 14 residues long. CDR3 protein: CASSGLQVPSTLHF. Written as DNA, the CDR3 is TGTGCCAGTAGTGGTTTACAGGTACCTTCGACCCTCCACTTT.

The chain joins TRBV20-1 to TRBJ2-5; D is uncertain. Germline CDR1 is DFQATT and CDR2 is SNEGSKA (reference sequence). The CDR3 extends over 16 amino acids. V dropped 3 bases and J dropped 3 bases, with 20 bases sitting between them. The CDR3 DNA is TGCAGTGCTAGCGGCCCAACCTATGGTTCGGAAGAGACCCAGTACTTC. It encodes CSASGPTYGSEETQYF.

This clonotype was seen at least ten times. This chain joins TRBV6-1 and TRBJ1-1; D is undetermined. The CDR3 spans 14 residues. Trimming took 6 bases from V and 4 from J, leaving 15 bases between them. Germline V gene sequence: CDR1 MNHNS, CDR2 SASEGT. The CDR3 DNA reads as TGTGCCAGCAGAAGGGCGGTTGTGAGCACTGAAGCTTTCTTT. It translates to CASRRAVVSTEAFF.